Detailed here is one T cell receptor (beta chain). The CDR3 has 15 residues. Germline CDR1 and CDR2: GTSNPN and SVGIG (reference sequence). The germline V and J ends were trimmed by 5 bases and 4 bases, with 15 bases remaining between them. These data are taken from a study of blood T cell repertoires in COVID-19. Assay used: immunoSEQ multiplex PCR; TCRdb lists only in-frame clones, some missing. The sample lists 270,000 or so clones; 65% to 90% were seen once. The source is a human donor in a cohort sampled during active COVID-19. This chain links TRBV30 with TRBJ2-6; D perhaps matches TRBD2 (7 bases). Sequences were obtained from peripheral blood. CDR3 bases: TGTGCCTGGGCGAAGGGGGGGGCCGGGGCCAACGTCCTGACTTTC. Translating gives CAWAKGGAGANVLTF. Full variable domain (rest looked up from reference TRBV30 and TRBJ2-6): SQTIHQWPATLVQPVGSPLSLECTVEGTSNPNLYWYRQAAGRGLQLLFYSVGIGQISSEVPQNLSASRPQDRQFILSSKKLLLSDSGFYLCAWAKGGAGANVLTFGAGSRLTVL.